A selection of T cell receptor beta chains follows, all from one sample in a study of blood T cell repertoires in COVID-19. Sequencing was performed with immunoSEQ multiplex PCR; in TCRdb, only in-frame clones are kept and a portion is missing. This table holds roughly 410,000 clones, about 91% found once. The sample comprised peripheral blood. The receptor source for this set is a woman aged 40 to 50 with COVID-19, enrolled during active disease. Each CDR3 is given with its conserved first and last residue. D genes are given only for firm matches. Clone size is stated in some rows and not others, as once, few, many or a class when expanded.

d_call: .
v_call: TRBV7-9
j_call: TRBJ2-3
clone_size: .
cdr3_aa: CASSLLGQASTDTQYF
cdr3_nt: TGTGCCAGCAGCCTCCTGGGGCAGGCAAGCACAGATACGCAGTATTTT

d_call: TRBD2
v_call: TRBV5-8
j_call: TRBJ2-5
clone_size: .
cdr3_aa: CASSLGKTSGARETQYF
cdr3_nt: TGTGCCAGCAGCTTGGGAAAGACTAGCGGGGCCCGGGAGACCCAGTACTTC

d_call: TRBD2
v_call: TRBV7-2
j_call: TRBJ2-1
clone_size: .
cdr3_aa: CASSSAGTTVYEQFF
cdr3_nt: TGTGCCAGCAGCTCTGCCGGGACTACGGTTTATGAGCAGTTCTTC

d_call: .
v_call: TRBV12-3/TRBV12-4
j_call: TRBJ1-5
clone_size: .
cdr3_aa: CASTYGVGQPQHF
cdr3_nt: TGTGCCAGCACCTACGGGGTGGGGCAGCCCCAGCATTTT

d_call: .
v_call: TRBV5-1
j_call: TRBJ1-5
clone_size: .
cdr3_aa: CASSFFGLRDQPQHF
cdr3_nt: TGCGCCAGCAGCTTTTTCGGACTCCGGGATCAGCCCCAGCATTTT

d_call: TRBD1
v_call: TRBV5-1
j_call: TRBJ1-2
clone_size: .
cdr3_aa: CASSPDLRQGDGYTF
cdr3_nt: TGCGCCAGCAGCCCTGACCTTCGACAGGGGGATGGCTACACCTTC

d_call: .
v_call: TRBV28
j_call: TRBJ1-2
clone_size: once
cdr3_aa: CASSPHGYGYTF
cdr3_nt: TGTGCCAGCAGCCCACATGGCTATGGCTACACCTTC

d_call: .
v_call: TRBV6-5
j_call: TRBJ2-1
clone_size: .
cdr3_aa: CASSSTEEQFF
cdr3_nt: TGTGCCAGCAGTTCCACAGAGGAGCAGTTCTTC

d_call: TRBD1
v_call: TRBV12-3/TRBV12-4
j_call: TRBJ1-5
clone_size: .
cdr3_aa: CASRDRDGQPQHF
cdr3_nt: TGTGCCAGCAGGGACAGGGACGGTCAGCCCCAGCATTTT

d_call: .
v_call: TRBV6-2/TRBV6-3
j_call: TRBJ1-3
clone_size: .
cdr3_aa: CASSYGSGRLRGNTIYF
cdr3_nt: TGTGCCAGCAGTTACGGATCGGGGAGGTTAAGAGGAAACACCATATATTTT

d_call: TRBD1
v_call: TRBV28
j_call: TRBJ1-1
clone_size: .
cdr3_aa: CASRNTGGNTEAFF
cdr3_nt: TGTGCCAGCAGAAATACAGGGGGAAACACTGAAGCTTTCTTT

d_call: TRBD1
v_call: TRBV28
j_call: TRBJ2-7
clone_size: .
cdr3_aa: CASSRDRVKVEQYF
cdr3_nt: TGTGCCAGCAGCAGGGACAGGGTCAAGGTGGAGCAGTACTTC

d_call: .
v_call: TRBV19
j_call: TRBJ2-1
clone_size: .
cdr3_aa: CASSIRAEQFF
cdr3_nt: TGTGCCAGTAGTATCAGGGCCGAGCAGTTCTTC

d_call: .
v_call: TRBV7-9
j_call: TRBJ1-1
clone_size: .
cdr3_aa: CASSLMRVAEAFF
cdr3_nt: TGTGCCAGCAGCCTCATGAGGGTGGCTGAAGCTTTCTTT

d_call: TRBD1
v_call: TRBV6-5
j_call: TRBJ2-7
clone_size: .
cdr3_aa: CASSSDRASYEQYF
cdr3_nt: TGTGCCAGCAGTTCTGACAGGGCGTCCTACGAGCAGTACTTC

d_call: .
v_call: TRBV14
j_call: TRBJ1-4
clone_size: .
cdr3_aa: CASSPEQDFEKLFF
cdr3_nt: TGTGCCAGCAGCCCAGAACAGGATTTTGAAAAACTGTTTTTT

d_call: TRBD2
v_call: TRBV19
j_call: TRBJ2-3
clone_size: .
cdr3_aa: CASSPPLGLAADTQYF
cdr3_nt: TGTGCCAGTAGTCCCCCACTGGGACTAGCGGCAGATACGCAGTATTTT

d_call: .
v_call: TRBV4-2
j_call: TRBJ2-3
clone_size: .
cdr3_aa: CASSQESAGADTQYF
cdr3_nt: TGTGCCAGCAGCCAAGAATCAGCAGGGGCAGATACGCAGTATTTT

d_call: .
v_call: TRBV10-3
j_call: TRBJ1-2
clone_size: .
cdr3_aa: CATIKGRGDNYGYTF
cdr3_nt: TGTGCCACCATCAAAGGCAGGGGAGATAACTATGGCTACACCTTC

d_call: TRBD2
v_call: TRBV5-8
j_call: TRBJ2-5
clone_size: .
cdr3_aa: CASSPRWVAGVQETQYF
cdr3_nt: TGTGCCAGCAGCCCGCGGTGGGTAGCGGGGGTACAAGAGACCCAGTACTTC

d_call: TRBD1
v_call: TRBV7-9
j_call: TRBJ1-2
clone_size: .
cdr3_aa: CASSSSTGGLNGYTF
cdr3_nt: TGTGCCAGCAGCTCCTCGACAGGGGGCTTAAATGGCTACACCTTC

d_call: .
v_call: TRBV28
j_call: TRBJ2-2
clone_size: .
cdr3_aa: CASSLGGPNTGELFF
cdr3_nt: TGTGCCAGCAGTTTGGGGGGTCCGAACACCGGGGAGCTGTTTTTT

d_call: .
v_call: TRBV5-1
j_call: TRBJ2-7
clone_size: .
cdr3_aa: CASGQPNPYEQYF
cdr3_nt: TGCGCCAGCGGCCAACCAAACCCCTACGAGCAGTACTTC

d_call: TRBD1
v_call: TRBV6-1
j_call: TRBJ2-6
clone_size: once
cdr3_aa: CASSGKRQGDTGANVLTF
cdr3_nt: TGTGCCAGCAGTGGCAAAAGACAGGGAGATACTGGGGCCAACGTCCTGACTTTC

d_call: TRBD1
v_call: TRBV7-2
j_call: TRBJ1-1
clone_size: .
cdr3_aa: CASSSGQGSTEAFF
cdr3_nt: TGTGCCAGCAGCTCCGGACAGGGGAGTACTGAAGCTTTCTTT

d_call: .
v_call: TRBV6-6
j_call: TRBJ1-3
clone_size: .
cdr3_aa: CASSYSKGSGNTIYF
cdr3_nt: TGTGCCAGCAGTTACTCGAAGGGGTCTGGAAACACCATATATTTT

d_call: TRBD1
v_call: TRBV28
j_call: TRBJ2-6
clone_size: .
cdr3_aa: CASSLHQTGSGANVLTF
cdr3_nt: TGTGCCAGCAGTTTACATCAGACAGGGTCTGGGGCCAACGTCCTGACTTTC

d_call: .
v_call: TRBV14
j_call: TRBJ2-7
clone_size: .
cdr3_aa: CASSHPRGEQYF
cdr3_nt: TGTGCCAGCAGCCACCCCCGGGGCGAGCAGTACTTC

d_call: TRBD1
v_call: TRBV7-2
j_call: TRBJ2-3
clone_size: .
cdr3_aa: CASSRDRAVDTQYF
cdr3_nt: TGTGCCAGCAGCCGGGACAGGGCCGTAGATACGCAGTATTTT

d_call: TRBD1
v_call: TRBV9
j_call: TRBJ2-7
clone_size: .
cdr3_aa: CASSVGTGVYEQYF
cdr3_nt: TGTGCCAGCAGCGTAGGGACAGGGGTCTACGAGCAGTACTTC

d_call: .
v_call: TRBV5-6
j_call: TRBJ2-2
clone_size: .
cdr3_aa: CASSLAGRNTGELFF
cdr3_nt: TGTGCCAGCAGCTTGGCGGGAAGGAACACCGGGGAGCTGTTTTTT

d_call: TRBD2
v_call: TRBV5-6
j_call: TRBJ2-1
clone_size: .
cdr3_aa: CASSPWTSGIISSYNEQFF
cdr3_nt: TGTGCCAGCAGTCCTTGGACTAGCGGGATAATAAGCTCCTACAATGAGCAGTTCTTC

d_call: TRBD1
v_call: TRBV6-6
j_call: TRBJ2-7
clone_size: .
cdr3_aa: CASSAQTGVPYEQYF
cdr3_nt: TGTGCCAGCAGTGCCCAGACAGGGGTCCCCTACGAGCAGTACTTC

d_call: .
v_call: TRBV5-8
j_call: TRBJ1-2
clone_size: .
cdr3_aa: CASSLRKGNYGYTF
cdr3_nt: TGTGCCAGCAGCTTGCGTAAGGGGAACTATGGCTACACCTTC